This TCR beta chain was obtained from a study of lymphopenia after photon versus proton radiotherapy. Study-level findings and limits: Post-nadir diversity loss with photons came from oligoclonal expansion, particularly CD8+ Temra cells. Under photons, naive T cells and diversity fell while effector/memory populations rose. Post-nadir TCR diversity decline inversely tracked overall survival among those who died.

Some clones are missing from TCRdb's copy, which holds only in-frame ones; the method was immunoSEQ multiplex PCR. The repertoire holds 70,000 or so clones, with roughly 90% as singletons. A note on this clone: The antigen is not known.

V lost 6 bases, J lost 3 bases, and 9 bases lay in between. The CDR3 runs 12 residues. Germline CDR1 is SGHVS and CDR2 is FNYEAQ. The chain employs TRBV7-6 and TRBJ2-7; a possible D gene is TRBD1 (6 bases). Source: peripheral blood, taken from a patient treated with photon-based radiotherapy. This clonotype was obtained from a woman aged 40 to 50 with cholangiocarcinoma. CDR3 residues: CASSKTGYEQYF. CDR3 DNA: TGTGCCAGCAGTAAGACAGGCTACGAGCAGTACTTC.